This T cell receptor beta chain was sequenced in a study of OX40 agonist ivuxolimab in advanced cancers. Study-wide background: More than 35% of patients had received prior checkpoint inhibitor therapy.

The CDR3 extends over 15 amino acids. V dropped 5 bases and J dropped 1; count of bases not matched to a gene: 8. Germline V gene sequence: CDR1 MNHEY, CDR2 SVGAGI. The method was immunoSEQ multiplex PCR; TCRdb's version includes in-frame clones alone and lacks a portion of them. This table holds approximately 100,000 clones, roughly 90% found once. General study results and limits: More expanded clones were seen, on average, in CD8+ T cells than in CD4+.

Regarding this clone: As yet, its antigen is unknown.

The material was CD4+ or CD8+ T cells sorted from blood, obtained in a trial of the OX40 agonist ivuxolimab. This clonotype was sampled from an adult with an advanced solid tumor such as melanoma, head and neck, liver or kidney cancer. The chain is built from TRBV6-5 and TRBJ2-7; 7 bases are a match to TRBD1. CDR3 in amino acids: CASSRTGTASYEQYF. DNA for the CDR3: TGTGCCAGCAGTCGAACCGGGACAGCTTCCTACGAGCAGTACTTC.